Reported below is one TCR beta chain. The CDR3 extends over 14 amino acids. The trim removed 7 bases at V and 1 base at J, leaving 4 bases unmatched. Germline loops: CDR1 LNHDA, CDR2 SQIVND (reference sequence). The libraries were made with immunoSEQ v3.0 at survey level. Here immunoSEQ multiplex PCR was the method, and the copy in TCRdb shows in-frame clones only, minus some. The sample contains about 28,000 clones, approximately 85% of which appear only once. The sample belongs to a study of long-term antiretroviral therapy in people with HIV. Sequencing was performed on unsorted PBMCs, taken 0.8 years before starting antiretroviral therapy. The chain links TRBV19 to TRBJ1-1; 9 bases align to TRBD1. This TCR came from a man between 18 and 29 years old with HIV. Here the CDR3 DNA reads TGTGCCAGTACACAGGGGGCGACGAACACTGAAGCTTTCTTT. Translating it yields CASTQGATNTEAFF.